This T cell receptor beta chain was sequenced in a study of blood T cell repertoires in COVID-19. At the level of the study: The United States, Italy and Spain were the sources of the acute and convalescent COVID-19 samples. Sample material is recorded as cDNA or gDNA derived from T cells, B-cell-depleted T cells, or PBMCs.

This clone was observed a few times. Authors' processing steps: The assay estimated nucleated cells by amplifying reference gene primers. Produced via immunoSEQ multiplex PCR; TCRdb's table is partial and in-frame only. D and trimming were read from the DNA, whereas the V and J calls and clone size are those reported in that table. The sample includes approximately 250,000 clones, around four fifths of them seen just once. J lost 7 bases, V lost 2 bases, and 3 bases had no gene match. Germline-derived CDR1 and CDR2 are LGHDT and YNNKEL (reference sequence). This CDR3 comprises 16 residues. This clonotype was obtained from a man between 60 and 70 years old who had recovered from COVID-19. This chain connects TRBV3-1 (or the pseudogene TRBV3-2) to TRBJ2-2; 14 bases map to TRBD2. Sequencing input: peripheral blood. The CDR3 nucleotides read TGTGCCAGCAGCCAAAGGACTAGCGGGGGGAACGGGGAGCTGTTTTTT. Its translation: CASSQRTSGGNGELFF.